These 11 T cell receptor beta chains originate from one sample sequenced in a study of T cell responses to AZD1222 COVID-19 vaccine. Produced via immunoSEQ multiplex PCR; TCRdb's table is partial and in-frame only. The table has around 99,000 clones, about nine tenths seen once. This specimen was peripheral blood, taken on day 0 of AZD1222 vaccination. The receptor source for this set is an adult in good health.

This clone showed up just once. The CDR3 nucleotides are TGTGCCAGCGGCCGGACAGGGACAGATACGCAGTATTTT. It yields the protein CASGRTGTDTQYF. V gene TRBV5-4 combines with J gene TRBJ2-3; TRBD1 matches 8 bases. Losses at the gene ends were 7 bases for V and 3 bases for J; bases not matched to a gene: 4. The CDR3 length is 13 residues. Germline V gene sequence: CDR1 SGHNT, CDR2 YYREEE (reference sequence).

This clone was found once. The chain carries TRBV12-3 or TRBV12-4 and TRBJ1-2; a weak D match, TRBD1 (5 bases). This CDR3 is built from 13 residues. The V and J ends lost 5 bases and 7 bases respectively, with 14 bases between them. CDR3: CASSPGRVAGYTF. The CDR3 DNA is TGTGCCAGCAGTCCGGGACGAGTAGCTGGCTACACCTTC.

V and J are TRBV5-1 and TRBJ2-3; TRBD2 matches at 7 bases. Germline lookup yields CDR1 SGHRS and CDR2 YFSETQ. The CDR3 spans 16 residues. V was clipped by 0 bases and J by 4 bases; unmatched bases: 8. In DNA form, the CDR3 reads TGCGCCAGCAGCTTGGCCGGGGGGAACCGCGCAGATACGCAGTATTTT. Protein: CASSLAGGNRADTQYF.

CDR3 loop: CASSLRAGGPTDTQYF. DNA for the CDR3: TGTGCCAGCAGCTTAAGAGCGGGGGGGCCAACAGATACGCAGTATTTT. This sequence joins TRBV11-3 and TRBJ2-3; 10 bases are a match to TRBD2. The CDR3 is 16 residues long. From germline, CDR1 is SGHNT and CDR2 YENEEA. V was clipped by 2 bases and J by 3 bases; unmatched bases: 5.

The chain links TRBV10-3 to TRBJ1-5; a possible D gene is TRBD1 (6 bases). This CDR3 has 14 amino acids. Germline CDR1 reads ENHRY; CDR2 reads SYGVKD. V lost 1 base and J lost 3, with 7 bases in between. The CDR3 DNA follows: TGTGCCATCAGTGAGTACAGGGACAATCAGCCCCAGCATTTT. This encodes CAISEYRDNQPQHF.

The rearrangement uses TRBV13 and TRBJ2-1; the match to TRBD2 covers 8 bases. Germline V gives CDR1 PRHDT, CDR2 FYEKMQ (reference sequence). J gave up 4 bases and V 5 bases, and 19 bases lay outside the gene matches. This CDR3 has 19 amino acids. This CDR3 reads CASSLSTYSGTNGYNEQFF. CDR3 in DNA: TGTGCCAGCAGCCTCTCCACTTATAGCGGGACTAACGGGTACAATGAGCAGTTCTTC.

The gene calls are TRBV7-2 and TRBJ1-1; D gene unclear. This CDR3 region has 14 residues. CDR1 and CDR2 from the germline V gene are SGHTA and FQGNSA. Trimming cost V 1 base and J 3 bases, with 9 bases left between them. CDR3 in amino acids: CASSLGGWDTEAFF. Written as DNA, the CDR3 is TGTGCCAGCAGCTTAGGAGGGTGGGACACTGAAGCTTTCTTT.

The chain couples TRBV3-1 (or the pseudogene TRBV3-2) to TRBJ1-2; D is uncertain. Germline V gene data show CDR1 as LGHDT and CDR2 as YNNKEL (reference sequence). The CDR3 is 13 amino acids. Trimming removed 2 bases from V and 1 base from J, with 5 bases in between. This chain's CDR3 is CASSQRGNYGYTF. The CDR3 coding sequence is TGTGCCAGCAGCCAACGGGGTAACTATGGCTACACCTTC.

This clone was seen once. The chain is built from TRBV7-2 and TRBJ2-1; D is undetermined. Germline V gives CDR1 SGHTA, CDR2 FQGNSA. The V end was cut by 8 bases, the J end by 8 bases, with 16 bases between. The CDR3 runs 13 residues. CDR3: CASSRGASDEQFF. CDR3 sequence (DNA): TGTGCCAGCTCCCGAGGAGCTTCTGATGAGCAGTTCTTC.

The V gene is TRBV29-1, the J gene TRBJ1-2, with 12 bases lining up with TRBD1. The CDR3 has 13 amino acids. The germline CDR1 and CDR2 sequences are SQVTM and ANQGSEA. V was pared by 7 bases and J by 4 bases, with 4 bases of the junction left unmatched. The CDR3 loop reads CSGGTGGFYGYTF. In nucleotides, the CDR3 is TGCAGCGGCGGGACAGGGGGCTTCTATGGCTACACCTTC.

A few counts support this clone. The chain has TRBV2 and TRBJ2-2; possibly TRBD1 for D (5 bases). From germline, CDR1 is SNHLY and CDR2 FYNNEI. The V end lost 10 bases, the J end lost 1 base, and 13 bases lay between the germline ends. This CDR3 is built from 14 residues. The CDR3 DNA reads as TGTGCCAACGGAGACAGATGGAACACCGGGGAGCTGTTTTTT. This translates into CANGDRWNTGELFF.